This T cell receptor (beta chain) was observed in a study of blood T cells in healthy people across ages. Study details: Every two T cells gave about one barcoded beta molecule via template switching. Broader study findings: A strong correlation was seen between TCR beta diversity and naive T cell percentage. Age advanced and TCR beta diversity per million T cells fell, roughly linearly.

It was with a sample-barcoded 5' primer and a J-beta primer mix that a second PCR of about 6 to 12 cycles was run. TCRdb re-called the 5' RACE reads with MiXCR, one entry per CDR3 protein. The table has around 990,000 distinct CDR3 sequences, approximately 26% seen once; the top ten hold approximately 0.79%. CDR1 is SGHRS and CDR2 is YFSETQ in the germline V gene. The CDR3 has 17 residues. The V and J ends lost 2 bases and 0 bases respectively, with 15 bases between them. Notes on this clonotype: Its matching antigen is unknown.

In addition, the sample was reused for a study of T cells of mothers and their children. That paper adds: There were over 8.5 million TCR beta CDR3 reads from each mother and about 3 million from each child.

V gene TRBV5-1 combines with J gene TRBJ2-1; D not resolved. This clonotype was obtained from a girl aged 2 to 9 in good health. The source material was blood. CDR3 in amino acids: CASSFFGATSSYNEQFF. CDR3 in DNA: TGCGCCAGCAGCTTTTTCGGCGCTACCAGCTCCTACAATGAGCAGTTCTTC.